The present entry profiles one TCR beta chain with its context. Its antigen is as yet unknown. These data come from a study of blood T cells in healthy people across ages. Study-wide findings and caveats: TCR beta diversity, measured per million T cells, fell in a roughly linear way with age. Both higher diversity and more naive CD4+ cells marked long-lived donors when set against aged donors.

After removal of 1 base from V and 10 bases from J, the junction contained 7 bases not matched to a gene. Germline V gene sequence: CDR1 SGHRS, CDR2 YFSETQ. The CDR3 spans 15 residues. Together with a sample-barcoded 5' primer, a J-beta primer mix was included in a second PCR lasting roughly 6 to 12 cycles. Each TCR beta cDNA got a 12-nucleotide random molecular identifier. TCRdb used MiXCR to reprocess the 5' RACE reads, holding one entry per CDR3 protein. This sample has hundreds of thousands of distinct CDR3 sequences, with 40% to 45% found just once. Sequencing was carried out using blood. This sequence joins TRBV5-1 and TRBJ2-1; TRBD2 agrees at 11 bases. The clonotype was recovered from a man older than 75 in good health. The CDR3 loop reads CASSLTSGGQGEQFF. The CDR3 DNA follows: TGCGCCAGCAGCTTGACTAGCGGGGGCCAAGGAGAGCAGTTCTTC.